This record looks at one T cell receptor beta chain sequence and its context. The antigen is not known. Positive CCR7 selection of CD45RO-negative cells yielded the naive CD8 cells, and terminally differentiated effector memory CD45RA+ cells were excluded. Within Nashville, Tennessee resided all donors, each a Caucasian adult. CDR3 length: 16 residues. Germline CDR1 reads WSHSY; CDR2 reads SAAADI. V lost 3 bases and J lost 4, with 18 bases in between. These data come from a study of shared clonotypes between healthy human individuals. Overall study context: Researchers assigned three CD4 naive, three CD4 memory, two CD8 naive and one CD8 memory plate to each donor.

The authors split each subset's genomic DNA evenly across several immunoSEQ plates. Produced via immunoSEQ multiplex PCR; TCRdb's table is partial and in-frame only. This repertoire shows roughly 1,800,000 clones, roughly 94% found once; its top ten account for roughly 1.2%. Findings and caveats of the study: Sequencing depth was expected to affect clonotype sharing among donors.

The chain links TRBV10-2 to TRBJ2-5; a weak D match, TRBD1 (5 bases). The sample taken for sequencing was naive CD8+ T cells sorted from blood. The receptor's source is a man aged 18 to 29 in good health. The CDR3 reads CASSDKGSVPGETQYF. CDR3 DNA sequence: TGCGCCAGCAGTGACAAGGGGTCGGTCCCCGGAGAGACCCAGTACTTC.